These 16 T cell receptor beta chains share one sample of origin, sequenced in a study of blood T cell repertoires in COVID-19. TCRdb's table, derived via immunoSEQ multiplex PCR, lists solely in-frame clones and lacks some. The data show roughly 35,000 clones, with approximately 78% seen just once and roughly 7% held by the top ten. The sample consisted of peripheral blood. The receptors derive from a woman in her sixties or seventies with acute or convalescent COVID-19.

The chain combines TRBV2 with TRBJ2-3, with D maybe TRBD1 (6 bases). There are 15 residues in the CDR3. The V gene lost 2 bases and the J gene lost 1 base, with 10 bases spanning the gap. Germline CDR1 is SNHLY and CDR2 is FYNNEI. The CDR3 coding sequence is TGTGCCAGCAGTGAATTTCCAGGGGGCACAGATACGCAGTATTTT. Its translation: CASSEFPGGTDTQYF.

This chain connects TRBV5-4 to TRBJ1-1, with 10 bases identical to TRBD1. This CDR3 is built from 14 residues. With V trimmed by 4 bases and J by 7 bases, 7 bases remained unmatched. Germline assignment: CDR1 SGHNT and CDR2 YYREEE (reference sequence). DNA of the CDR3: TGTGCCAGCAGCCGACAGGGGGCGGAAAGTGAAGCTTTCTTT. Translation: CASSRQGAESEAFF.

CDR3 residues: CASSQNSGGRESEKLFF. CDR3 sequence (DNA): TGTGCCAGCAGTCAAAACTCAGGGGGCCGGGAAAGTGAAAAACTGTTTTTT. V and J are TRBV27 and TRBJ1-4; 8 bases are shared with TRBD1. CDR3 length: 17 amino acids. Germline V gene lookup returns CDR1 MNHEY and CDR2 SMNVEV (reference sequence). V shed 5 bases, J shed 7 bases, and the junction held 15 bases outside the gene matches.

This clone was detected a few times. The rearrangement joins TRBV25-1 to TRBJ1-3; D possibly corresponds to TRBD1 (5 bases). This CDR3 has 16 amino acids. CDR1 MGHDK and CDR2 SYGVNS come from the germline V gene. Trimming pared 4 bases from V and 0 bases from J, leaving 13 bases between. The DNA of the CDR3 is TGTGCCAGCAGTGGGTTAACAGGCCACTCTGGAAACACCATATATTTT. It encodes CASSGLTGHSGNTIYF.

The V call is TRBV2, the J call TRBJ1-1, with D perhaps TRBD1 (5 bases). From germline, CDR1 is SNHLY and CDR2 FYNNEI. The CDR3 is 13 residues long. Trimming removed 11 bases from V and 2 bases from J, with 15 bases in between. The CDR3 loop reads CAAKRQPNTEAFF. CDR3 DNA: TGTGCCGCCAAGCGACAGCCAAACACTGAAGCTTTCTTT.

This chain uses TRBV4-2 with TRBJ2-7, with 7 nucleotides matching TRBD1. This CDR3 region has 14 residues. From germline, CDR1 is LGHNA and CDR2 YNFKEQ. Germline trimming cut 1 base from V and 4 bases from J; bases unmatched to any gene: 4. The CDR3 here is CASSQVGTVYEQYF. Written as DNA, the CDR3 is TGTGCCAGCAGCCAAGTTGGGACAGTGTACGAGCAGTACTTC.

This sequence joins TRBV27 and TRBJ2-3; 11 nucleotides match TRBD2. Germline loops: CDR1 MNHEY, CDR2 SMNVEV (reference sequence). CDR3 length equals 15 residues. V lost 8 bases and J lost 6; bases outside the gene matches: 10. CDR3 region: CASATLSGGADTQYF. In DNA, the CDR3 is TGTGCCAGCGCAACGCTTAGCGGGGGGGCGGATACGCAGTATTTT.

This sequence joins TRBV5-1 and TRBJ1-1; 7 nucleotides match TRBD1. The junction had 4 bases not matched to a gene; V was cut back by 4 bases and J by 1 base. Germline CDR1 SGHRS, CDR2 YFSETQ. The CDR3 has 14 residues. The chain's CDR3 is CASSPDRRNTEAFF. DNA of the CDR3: TGCGCCAGCAGCCCGGACAGGAGGAACACTGAAGCTTTCTTT.

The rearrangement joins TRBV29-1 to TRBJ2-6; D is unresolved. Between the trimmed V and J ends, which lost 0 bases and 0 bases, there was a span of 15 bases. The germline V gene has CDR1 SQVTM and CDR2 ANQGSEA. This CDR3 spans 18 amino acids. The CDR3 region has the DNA TGCAGCGTTGAAGATCTGACATTGGGCCCCTCTGGGGCCAACGTCCTGACTTTC. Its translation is CSVEDLTLGPSGANVLTF.

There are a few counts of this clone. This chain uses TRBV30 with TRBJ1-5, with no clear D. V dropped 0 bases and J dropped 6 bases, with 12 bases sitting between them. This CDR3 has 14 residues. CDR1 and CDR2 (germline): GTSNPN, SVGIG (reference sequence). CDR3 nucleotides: TGTGCCTGGAGTGTACAGATCGGTTCTCAGCCCCAGCATTTT. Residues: CAWSVQIGSQPQHF.

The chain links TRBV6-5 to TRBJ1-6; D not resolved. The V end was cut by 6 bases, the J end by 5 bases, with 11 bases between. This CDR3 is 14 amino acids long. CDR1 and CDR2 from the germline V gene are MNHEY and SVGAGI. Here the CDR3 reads CASRHQENNSPLHF. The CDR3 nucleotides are TGTGCCAGCAGGCATCAGGAAAATAATTCACCCCTCCACTTT.

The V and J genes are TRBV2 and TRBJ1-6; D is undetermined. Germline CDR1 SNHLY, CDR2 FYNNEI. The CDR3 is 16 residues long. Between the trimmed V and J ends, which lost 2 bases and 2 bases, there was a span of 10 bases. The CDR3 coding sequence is TGTGCCAGCAGTGAACACAGTCCTACCTATAATTCACCCCTCCACTTT. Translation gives CASSEHSPTYNSPLHF.

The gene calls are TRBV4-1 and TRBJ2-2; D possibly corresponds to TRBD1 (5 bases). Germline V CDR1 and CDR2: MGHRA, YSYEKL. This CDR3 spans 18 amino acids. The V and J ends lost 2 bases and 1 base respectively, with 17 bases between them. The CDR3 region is CASSQLVPKGQNTGELFF. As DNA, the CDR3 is TGCGCCAGCAGCCAACTTGTTCCTAAGGGGCAGAACACCGGGGAGCTGTTTTTT.

This CDR3 reads CASSQGSGELFF. The CDR3 nucleotides read TGTGCCAGCTCGCAGGGCTCCGGGGAGCTGTTTTTT. The genes are TRBV18 and TRBJ2-2; D perhaps matches TRBD1 (5 bases). This CDR3 is built from 12 residues. Germline CDR1 KGHSH, CDR2 LQKENI. V lost 6 bases and J 6 bases, leaving 8 bases between the germline ends. Using reference TRBV18 and TRBJ2-2 for the parts outside the CDR3, the full variable domain is NAGVMQNPRHLVRRRGQEARLRCSPMKGHSHVYWYRQLPEEGLKFMVYLQKENIIDESGMPKERFSAEFPKEGPSILRIQQVVRGDSAAYFCASSQGSGELFFGEGSRLTVL.

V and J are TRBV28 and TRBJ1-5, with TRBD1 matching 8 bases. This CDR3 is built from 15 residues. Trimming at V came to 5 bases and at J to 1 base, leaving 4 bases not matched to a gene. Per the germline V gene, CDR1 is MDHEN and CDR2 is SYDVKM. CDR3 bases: TGTGCCAGCAGTACTACAGGGGGAAGCAATCAGCCCCAGCATTTT. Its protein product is CASSTTGGSNQPQHF.

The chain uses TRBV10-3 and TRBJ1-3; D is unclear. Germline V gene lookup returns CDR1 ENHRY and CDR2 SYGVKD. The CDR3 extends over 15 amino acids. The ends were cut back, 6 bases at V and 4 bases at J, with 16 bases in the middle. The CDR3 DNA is TGTGCCATCAGCGATAAGGGAGTAGCCGGAAACACCATATATTTT. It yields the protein CAISDKGVAGNTIYF.